This TCR beta chain was captured by sequencing in a study of shared T cell receptors in the human thymus. The CDR3 covers 16 residues. Germline V gives CDR1 MNHEY, CDR2 SMNVEV (reference sequence). V lost 6 bases and J lost 4; bases outside the gene matches: 14. This clone showed up just once. Measured with immunoSEQ multiplex PCR; TCRdb has only the in-frame clones, and not every one. The sample lists more than 550,000 clones; 80% to 90% were seen once. The data also belong to a second study, concerning human thymus T cells.

Sequencing was done on a sample of thymocytes. The chain links TRBV27 to TRBJ2-7, with TRBD1 identical over 8 bases. This receptor was taken from a boy in the first two years of life with a congenital heart defect. CDR3 in DNA: TGTGCCAGCAGCCAAAGAAGCAGGGGGCGCCGGTACGAGCAGTACTTC. Its protein is CASSQRSRGRRYEQYF.